This T cell receptor (beta chain) was obtained from a study of shared T cell receptors in the human thymus. This CDR3 contains 24 residues. V dropped 0 bases and J dropped 0; count of bases not matched to a gene: 21. Germline V gene lookup returns CDR1 MRHNA and CDR2 SNTAGT. Here immunoSEQ multiplex PCR was the method, and the copy in TCRdb shows in-frame clones only, minus some. This table holds 720,000 or so clones, 80% to 90% found once. These data also featured in a second study, about human thymus T cells. Turning to that study: Donors were healthy Finnish infants having corrective surgery for congenital heart defects. Thymic resections from corrective heart surgery supplied the tissue. Thymic as well as blood repertoires seemed to favor certain V and J genes unevenly. A high degree of thymic repertoire overlap among unrelated individuals was reported in related research.

This TCR was sampled from a girl under three years old with a congenital heart defect. The chain is built from TRBV6-4 and TRBJ1-6, with 9 nucleotides matching TRBD1. The specimen was thymocytes. The CDR3 DNA follows: TGTGCCAGCAGTGACTCCTCGAGGGACACAGGGGGCGTTCGGGATAGCTCCTATAATTCACCCCTCCACTTT. The encoded protein is CASSDSSRDTGGVRDSSYNSPLHF.